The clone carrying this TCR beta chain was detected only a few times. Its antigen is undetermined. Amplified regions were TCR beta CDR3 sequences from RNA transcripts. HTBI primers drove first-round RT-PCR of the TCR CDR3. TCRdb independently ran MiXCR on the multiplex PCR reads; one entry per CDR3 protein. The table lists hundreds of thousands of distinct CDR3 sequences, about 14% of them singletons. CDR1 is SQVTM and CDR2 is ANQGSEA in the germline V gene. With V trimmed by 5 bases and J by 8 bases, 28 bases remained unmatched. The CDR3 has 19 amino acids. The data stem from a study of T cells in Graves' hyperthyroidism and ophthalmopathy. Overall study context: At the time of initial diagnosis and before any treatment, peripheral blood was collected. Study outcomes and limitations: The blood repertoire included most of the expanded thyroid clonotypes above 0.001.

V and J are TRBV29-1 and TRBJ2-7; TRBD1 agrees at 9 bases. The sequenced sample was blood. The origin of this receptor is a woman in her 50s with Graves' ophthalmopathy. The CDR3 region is CSVPSRDRVQAGSLGKQYF. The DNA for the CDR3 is TGCAGCGTTCCTTCCCGGGACAGGGTGCAAGCGGGTTCCCTTGGGAAGCAGTACTTC.